This entry features one T cell receptor (beta chain) sequence. This sample is part of a study of blood T cell repertoires in COVID-19. Here immunoSEQ multiplex PCR was the method, and the copy in TCRdb shows in-frame clones only, minus some. The sample records around 76,000 clones, 83% being singletons. Trimming removed 3 bases at V and 4 bases at J, with 12 bases between. There are 14 residues in the CDR3. The V gene's germline CDR1 is LNHDA and CDR2 SQIVND (reference sequence). The chain is built from TRBV19 and TRBJ2-5; no reliable D call. This receptor was identified in a man in his thirties or forties with COVID-19, enrolled during active disease. Sequencing input: peripheral blood. The CDR3 region is CASSMAGAVETQYF. In DNA form, the CDR3 reads TGTGCCAGTAGTATGGCCGGAGCCGTAGAGACCCAGTACTTC. The full variable domain, in which reference TRBV19 and TRBJ2-5 provide the parts outside the CDR3, is DGGITQSPKYLFRKEGQNVTLSCEQNLNHDAMYWYRQDPGQGLRLIYYSQIVNDFQKGDIAEGYSVSREKKESFPLTVTSAQKNPTAFYLCASSMAGAVETQYFGPGTRLLVL.